This TCR beta chain was obtained from a study of shared clonotypes between healthy human individuals. Germline CDR1 is LNHDA and CDR2 is SQIVND (reference sequence). The length of the CDR3 is 13 residues. V trimming: 4 bases; J trimming: 9 bases; junction bases outside the gene matches: 9. The method was immunoSEQ multiplex PCR; TCRdb's version includes in-frame clones alone and lacks a portion of them. Of millions of clones detected, approximately 92% appear once; the ten largest clones hold roughly 0.13%. The chain combines TRBV19 with TRBJ2-7, with 7 nucleotides matching TRBD1. Sequences were obtained from naive CD4+ T cells sorted from blood. Subset given: CD45RA+ positively selected. This clonotype was obtained from a man between 18 and 29 years old in good health. The CDR3 loop reads CASSTTGTDLQYF. The CDR3 region has the DNA TGTGCCAGTAGTACGACGGGGACAGACCTGCAGTACTTC. Supplemented by reference TRBV19 and TRBJ2-7, the full variable domain reads DGGITQSPKYLFRKEGQNVTLSCEQNLNHDAMYWYRQDPGQGLRLIYYSQIVNDFQKGDIAEGYSVSREKKESFPLTVTSAQKNPTAFYLCASSTTGTDLQYFGPGTRLTVT.